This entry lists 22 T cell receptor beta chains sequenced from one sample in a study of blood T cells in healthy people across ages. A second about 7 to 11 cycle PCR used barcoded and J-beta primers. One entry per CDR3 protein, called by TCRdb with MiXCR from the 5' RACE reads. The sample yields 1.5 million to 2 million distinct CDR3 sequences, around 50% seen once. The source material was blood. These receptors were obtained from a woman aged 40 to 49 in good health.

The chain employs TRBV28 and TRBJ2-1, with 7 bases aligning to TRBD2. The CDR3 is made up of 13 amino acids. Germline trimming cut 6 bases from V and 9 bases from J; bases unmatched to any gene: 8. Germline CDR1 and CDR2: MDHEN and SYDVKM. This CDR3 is CASRKAGSGEQFF. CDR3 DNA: TGTGCCAGCAGGAAAGCGGGGTCGGGTGAGCAGTTCTTC.

The CDR3 region has the DNA TGTGCCAGCAGCCAAGATCAACCGGATGAGACCCAGTACTTC. Translated: CASSQDQPDETQYF. The V gene is TRBV3-1, the J gene TRBJ2-5; D gene unclear. V gave up 0 bases and J gave up 5 bases, with 10 bases separating them. CDR1 and CDR2 (germline): LGHDT, YNNKEL (reference sequence). CDR3 length: 14 amino acids.

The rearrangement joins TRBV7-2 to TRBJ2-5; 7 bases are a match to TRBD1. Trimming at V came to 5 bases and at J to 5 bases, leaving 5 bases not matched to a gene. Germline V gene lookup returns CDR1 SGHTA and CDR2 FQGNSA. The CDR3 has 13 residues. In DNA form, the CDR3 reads TGTGCCAGCAGCGTTGACAGGGCCGAGACCCAGTACTTC. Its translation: CASSVDRAETQYF.

The CDR3: CASSPRQGISNEKLFF. The CDR3 DNA is TGTGCCAGCAGCCCCCGACAGGGTATCTCTAATGAAAAACTGTTTTTT. The chain links TRBV4-2 to TRBJ1-4; 7 nucleotides line up with TRBD1. After removal of 4 bases from V and 3 bases from J, the junction contained 8 bases not matched to a gene. The germline V gene encodes CDR1 LGHNA and CDR2 YNFKEQ. There are 16 residues in the CDR3.

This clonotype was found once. CDR3 bases: TGTGCCAGCAGTGAAGCGTATAGCGGGGCTTACTACGAGCAGTACTTC. It encodes CASSEAYSGAYYEQYF. This chain joins TRBV2 and TRBJ2-5; 8 bases agree with TRBD2. The J call is doubtful: the DNA matches TRBJ2-7 better. The CDR3 totals 16 residues. The V gene's germline CDR1 is SNHLY and CDR2 FYNNEI.

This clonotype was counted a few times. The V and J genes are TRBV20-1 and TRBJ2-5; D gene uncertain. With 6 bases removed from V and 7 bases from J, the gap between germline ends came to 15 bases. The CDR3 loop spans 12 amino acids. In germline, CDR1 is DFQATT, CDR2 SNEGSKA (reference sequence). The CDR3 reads CSAQPSLGTQYF. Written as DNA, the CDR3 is TGCAGTGCCCAGCCAAGTCTTGGGACCCAGTACTTC.

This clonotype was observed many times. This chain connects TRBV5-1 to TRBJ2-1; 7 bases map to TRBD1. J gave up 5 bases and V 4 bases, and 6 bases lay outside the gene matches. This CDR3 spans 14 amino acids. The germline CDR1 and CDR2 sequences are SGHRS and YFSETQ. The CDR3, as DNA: TGCGCCAGCAGCAAGGGACAGAGTAACAATGAGCAGTTCTTC. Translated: CASSKGQSNNEQFF.

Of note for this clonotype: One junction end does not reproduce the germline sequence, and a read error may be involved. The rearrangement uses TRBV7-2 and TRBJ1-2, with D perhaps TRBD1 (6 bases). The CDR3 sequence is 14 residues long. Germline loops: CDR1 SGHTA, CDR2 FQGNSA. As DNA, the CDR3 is TGTGCCAGCTCTTCCAGGAAGGGGGACTATGGTTACACCTTC. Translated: CASSSRKGDYGYTF.

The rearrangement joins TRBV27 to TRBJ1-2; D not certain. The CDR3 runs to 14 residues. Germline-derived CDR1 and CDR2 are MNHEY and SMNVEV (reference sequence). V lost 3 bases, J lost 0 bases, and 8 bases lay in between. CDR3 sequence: CASSFLAANYGYTF. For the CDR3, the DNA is TGTGCCAGCAGTTTTCTGGCAGCTAACTATGGCTACACCTTC.

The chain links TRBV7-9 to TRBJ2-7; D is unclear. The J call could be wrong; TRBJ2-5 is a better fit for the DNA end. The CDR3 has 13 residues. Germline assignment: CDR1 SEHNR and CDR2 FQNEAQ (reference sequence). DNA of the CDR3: TGTGCCAGCAGCTTCCTATACACTGAGACCCAGTACTTC. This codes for CASSFLYTETQYF.

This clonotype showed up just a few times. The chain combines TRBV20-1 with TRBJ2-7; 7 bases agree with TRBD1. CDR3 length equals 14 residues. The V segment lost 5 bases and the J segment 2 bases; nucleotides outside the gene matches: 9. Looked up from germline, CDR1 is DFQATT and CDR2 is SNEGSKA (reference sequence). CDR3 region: CSAAPTGLTYEQYF. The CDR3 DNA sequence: TGCAGTGCTGCCCCGACAGGGCTCACCTACGAGCAGTACTTC.

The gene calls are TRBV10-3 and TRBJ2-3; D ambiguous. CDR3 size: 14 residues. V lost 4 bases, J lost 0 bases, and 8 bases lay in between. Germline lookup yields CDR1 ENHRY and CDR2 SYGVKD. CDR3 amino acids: CAISGPTSTDTQYF. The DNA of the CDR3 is TGTGCCATCAGTGGCCCTACTAGCACAGATACGCAGTATTTT.

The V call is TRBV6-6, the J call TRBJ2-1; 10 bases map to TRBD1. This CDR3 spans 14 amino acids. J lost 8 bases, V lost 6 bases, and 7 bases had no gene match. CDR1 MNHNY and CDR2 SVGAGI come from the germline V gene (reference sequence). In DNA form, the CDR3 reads TGTGCCAGCAGGCCGGGACAGGGGAGCCATGAGCAGTTCTTC. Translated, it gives CASRPGQGSHEQFF.

Here the CDR3 DNA reads TGCGCCAGCAGCCAAGATGGTCTTAGCCCTATTCAAGAGACCCAGTACTTC. This codes for CASSQDGLSPIQETQYF. The V call is TRBV4-3, the J call TRBJ2-5; D remains unclear. Germline V gene lookup returns CDR1 LGHNA and CDR2 YSLEER. The CDR3 covers 17 residues. Trimming cost V 0 bases and J 2 bases, with 16 bases left between them.

CDR3 residues: CASTQLSPLHSPLHF. In DNA, the CDR3 is TGTGCCAGCACCCAGCTTTCCCCCCTCCATTCACCCCTCCACTTT. The chain has TRBV6-5 and TRBJ1-6; no reliable D call. In germline, CDR1 is MNHEY, CDR2 SVGAGI. The CDR3 has 15 residues. The V and J ends lost 7 bases and 8 bases respectively, with 18 bases between them.

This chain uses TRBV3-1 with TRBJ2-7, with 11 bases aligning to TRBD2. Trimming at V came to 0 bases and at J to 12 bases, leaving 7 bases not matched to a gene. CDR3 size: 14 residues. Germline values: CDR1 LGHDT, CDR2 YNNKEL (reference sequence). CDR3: CASSQEDSGGARYF. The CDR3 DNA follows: TGTGCCAGCAGCCAAGAAGATAGCGGGGGGGCGCGGTACTTC.

CDR3 amino acids: CASSVVGGLYNEQFF. Written as DNA, the CDR3 is TGTGCCAGCAGCGTAGTAGGGGGGCTGTACAATGAGCAGTTCTTC. The rearrangement joins TRBV9 to TRBJ2-1; perhaps D is TRBD1 or TRBD2 (6 bases each). V was shortened by 0 bases and J by 4 bases, with 11 bases between the two germline ends. Germline V gene lookup returns CDR1 SGDLS and CDR2 YYNGEE. CDR3 length: 15 residues.

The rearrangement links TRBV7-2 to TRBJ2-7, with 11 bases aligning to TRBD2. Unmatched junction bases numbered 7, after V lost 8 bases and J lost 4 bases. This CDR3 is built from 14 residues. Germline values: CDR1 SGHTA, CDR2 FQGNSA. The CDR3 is CASEPSGGLYEQYF. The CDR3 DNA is TGTGCCAGCGAACCTAGCGGGGGGCTGTACGAGCAGTACTTC.

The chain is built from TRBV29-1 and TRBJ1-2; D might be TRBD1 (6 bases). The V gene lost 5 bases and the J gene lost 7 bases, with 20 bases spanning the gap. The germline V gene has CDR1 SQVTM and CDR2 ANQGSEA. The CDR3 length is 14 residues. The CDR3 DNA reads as TGCAGCGTTAAATTTGACGGGGGCGGGCTTGGCTACACCTTC. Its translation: CSVKFDGGGLGYTF.

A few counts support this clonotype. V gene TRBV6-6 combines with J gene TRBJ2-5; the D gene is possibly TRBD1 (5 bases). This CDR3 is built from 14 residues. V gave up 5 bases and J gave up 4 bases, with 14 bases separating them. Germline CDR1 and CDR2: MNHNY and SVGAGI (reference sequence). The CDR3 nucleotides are TGTGCCAGCAGTCCCCCTGGACACCCAGAGACCCAGTACTTC. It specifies CASSPPGHPETQYF.

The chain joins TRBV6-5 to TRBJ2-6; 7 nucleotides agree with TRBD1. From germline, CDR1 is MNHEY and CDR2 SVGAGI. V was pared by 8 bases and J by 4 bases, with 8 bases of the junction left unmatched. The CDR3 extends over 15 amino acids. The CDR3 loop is CASAKGAPGANVLTF. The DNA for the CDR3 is TGTGCCAGCGCTAAGGGGGCGCCCGGGGCCAACGTCCTGACTTTC.

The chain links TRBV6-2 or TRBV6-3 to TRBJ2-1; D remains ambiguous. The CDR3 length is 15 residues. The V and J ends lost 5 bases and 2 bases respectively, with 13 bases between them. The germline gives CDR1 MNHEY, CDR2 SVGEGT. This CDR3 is CASSDPRGPYNEQFF. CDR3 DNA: TGTGCCAGCAGTGATCCCCGTGGCCCCTACAATGAGCAGTTCTTC.